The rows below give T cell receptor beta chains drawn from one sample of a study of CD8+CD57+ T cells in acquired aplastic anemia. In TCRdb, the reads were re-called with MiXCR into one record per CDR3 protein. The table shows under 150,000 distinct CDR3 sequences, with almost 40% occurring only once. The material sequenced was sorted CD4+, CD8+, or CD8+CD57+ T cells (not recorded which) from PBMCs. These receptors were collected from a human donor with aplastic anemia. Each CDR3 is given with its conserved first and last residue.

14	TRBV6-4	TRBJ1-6	CASSDSSQGSPLHF
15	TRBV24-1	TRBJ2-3	CATSEAGGLADTQYF
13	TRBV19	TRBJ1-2	CASTPSSNYGYTF
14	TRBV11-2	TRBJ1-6	CASSLQRGDSPLHF
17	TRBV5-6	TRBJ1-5	CASSLRPEYLSNQPQHF
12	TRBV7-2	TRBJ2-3	CASSVPGPTQYF
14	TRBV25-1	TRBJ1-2	CASSPPGPNYGYTF
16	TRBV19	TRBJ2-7	CASGSPGTRTSYEQYF
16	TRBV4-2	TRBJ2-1	CASSQWTSRPGNEQFF
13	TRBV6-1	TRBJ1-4	CASRDWGNEKLFF
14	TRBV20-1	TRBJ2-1	CSASSGGLSDEQFF
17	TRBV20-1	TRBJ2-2	CSARGGQGGLNTGELFF
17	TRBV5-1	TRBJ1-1	CASSSGQGSIRGTEAFF
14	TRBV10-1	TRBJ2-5	CASSVDRGQETQYF
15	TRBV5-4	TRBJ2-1	CASSIRTGGYNEQFF